What follows are 31 T cell receptor beta chains derived from one specimen sequenced in a study of post-analysis software for immune sequencing data. Findings of the study overall: In patients, TRBV5-6, TRBV5-1 and TRBV20-1 belonged to five TRBV segments found more frequently than in controls.

Unique-molecular-identifier-tagged TCR beta cDNA libraries were used. TCRdb processed the PCR reads anew with MiXCR; each CDR3 protein has one entry. The data hold about 200,000 distinct CDR3 sequences, with approximately 28% observed a single time. These receptors are not linked to any known antigen. Material: blood. The receptors shown here come from a girl younger than 18 with multiple sclerosis.

A remark on this clonotype: Possible read error: a much larger clone is one base away. The rearrangement uses TRBV5-1 and TRBJ2-1; D is unresolved. Per the germline V gene, CDR1 is SGHRS and CDR2 is YFSETQ. CDR3 size: 15 residues. The CDR3 nucleotides are TGCGCCAACAGCTTGCAGTCGATGGGTGGCTTTGAGCAGTTCTTC. As protein: CANSLQSMGGFEQFF.

This clonotype turned up a few times. A much bigger clone sits one base away, suggesting this may be a read error. This sequence joins TRBV6-6 and TRBJ2-1; unclear D gene. Germline CDR1 reads MNHNY; CDR2 reads SVGAGI (reference sequence). The CDR3 has 15 residues. V lost 6 bases and J lost 0, with 12 bases in between. The CDR3 DNA sequence: TGTGCCAGCAGGATTGACGGTAACTCCTACAATGAGCAGTTCTTC. Translation: CASRIDGNSYNEQFF.

A note on this clonotype: Given a much more abundant clone one base away, this may be a read error. The chain combines TRBV6-4 with TRBJ1-2; D is undetermined. Germline V gives CDR1 MRHNA, CDR2 SNTAGT. V shed 6 bases and J shed 7 bases, with 15 bases lying between them. The length of the CDR3 is 13 residues. The CDR3 sequence: CASRAGTSLGYTF. In DNA form, the CDR3 reads TGTGCCAGCAGGGCCGGTACATCCCTTGGCTACACCTTC.

The sample holds one count of this clonotype. V gene TRBV7-3 combines with J gene TRBJ2-1; maybe TRBD1 (6 bases). Trimming removed 5 bases from V and 2 bases from J, with 16 bases in between. Germline CDR1 is SGHTA and CDR2 is FQGTGA. The CDR3 totals 16 residues. Here the CDR3 reads CASSRFAGATYNEQFF. The CDR3 bases are TGTGCCAGCAGCCGGTTTGCAGGGGCCACCTACAATGAGCAGTTCTTC.

Of note for this clonotype: A much larger clonotype is one base distant, so this may be a read error. The chain combines TRBV5-1 with TRBJ2-1; 7 bases fit TRBD1. CDR1 is SGHRS, CDR2 YFSETQ, per germline. V gave up 4 bases and J gave up 10 bases; unmatched junction bases: 14. CDR3 length equals 15 residues. This chain's CDR3 is CASSHGAGTDYEQFF. CDR3 DNA: TGCGCCAGCAGCCATGGGGCCGGGACAGACTACGAGCAGTTCTTC.

In the case of this clonotype: In this CDR3 the conserved last residue, phenylalanine or tryptophan, is missing, so a read error is likely. The V gene is TRBV29-1, the J gene TRBJ1-1, with unresolved D. This CDR3 contains 13 residues. Trimming removed 3 bases at V and 1 base at J, with 9 bases between. CDR1 is SQVTM, CDR2 ANQGSEA, per germline. Here the CDR3 reads CSVEFWGNTEAFL. For the CDR3, the DNA is TGCAGCGTTGAGTTCTGGGGGAACACTGAAGCTTTCTTG.

In the case of this clonotype: This sequence may be a read error, since a much larger clone differs from it by one base. This chain joins TRBV6-2 or TRBV6-3 and TRBJ2-7; 7 bases line up with TRBD1. The CDR3 runs 14 residues. V was clipped by 2 bases and J by 2 bases; unmatched bases: 3. CDR1 and CDR2 from the germline V gene are MNHEY and SVGEGT. This chain's CDR3 is CASSYPTGTYEQYF. The CDR3 coding sequence is TGTGCCAGCAGTTACCCGACAGGGACCTACGAGCAGTACTTC.

The CDR3 bases are TGCAGTGCTAGCGGCGGCGGGAGAAGGGTGGCCGGGGAGCTGTTTTTT. Encoded protein: CSASGGGRRVAGELFF. The chain couples TRBV20-1 to TRBJ2-2; 7 bases match TRBD2. Germline CDR1 DFQATT, CDR2 SNEGSKA (reference sequence). This CDR3 is 16 amino acids long. Trimming took 3 bases from V and 6 from J; bases not matched to a gene: 13.

Worth noting for this clonotype: Being one base from a much bigger clone, this may be a read error. This chain connects TRBV6-6 to TRBJ1-2; no firm D call. CDR1 and CDR2 from the germline V gene are MNHNY and SVGAGI (reference sequence). This CDR3 has 14 residues. The CDR3 DNA reads as TGTGCCAGCAGTTATAGGGATACCGACTATGACTACACCTTC. It encodes CASSYRDTDYDYTF.

With regard to this clonotype: One base away lies a much larger clone, so this may be a sequencing read error. The chain joins TRBV5-1 to TRBJ2-4; 7 bases fit TRBD2. The J call may be in error: the DNA end matches TRBJ2-5 better. CDR1 and CDR2 (germline): SGHRS, YFSETQ. This CDR3 is built from 15 residues. The CDR3 loop reads CTSSERGATWETQYF. CDR3 nucleotide sequence: TGCACCAGCAGCGAGCGGGGCGCAACTTGGGAGACCCAGTACTTC.

This clonotype was seen many times. J is TRBJ2-3 and V is TRBV30; D uncertain. In germline, CDR1 is GTSNPN, CDR2 SVGIG (reference sequence). The CDR3 spans 13 residues. With 4 bases removed from V and 6 bases from J, the gap between germline ends came to 14 bases. CDR3 region: CAWTPGLIDTQYF. CDR3 sequence (DNA): TGTGCCTGGACCCCGGGCCTTATCGATACGCAGTATTTT.

For this clonotype: A read error may account for a junction end that differs from germline. The gene calls are TRBV5-1 and TRBJ2-4, with 9 positions matching TRBD2. This CDR3 comprises 19 residues. Germline V lookup: CDR1 SGHRS, CDR2 YFSETQ. The CDR3 loop reads CTSSLEPSGDPSAKNIQYF. The DNA for the CDR3 is TGCACCAGCAGTCTGGAGCCTAGCGGGGACCCCTCGGCCAAAAACATTCAGTACTTC.

This clonotype was found many times. The CDR3 region is CSAPRGDEQFF. For the CDR3, the DNA is TGCAGTGCTCCCCGGGGGGATGAGCAGTTCTTC. V gene TRBV20-1 combines with J gene TRBJ2-1; TRBD2 matches 7 bases. Germline CDR1 DFQATT, CDR2 SNEGSKA (reference sequence). This CDR3 region has 11 residues. V lost 5 bases, J lost 8 bases, and 3 bases stayed unmatched.

CDR3 nucleotides: TGTGCCAGCAGTCACCGACAAGGGGGGCGCGGATACAATGAGCAGTTCTTC. Translated, it gives CASSHRQGGRGYNEQFF. The V gene is TRBV6-5, the J gene TRBJ2-1, with D possibly being TRBD1 or TRBD2 (6 bases each). Germline CDR1 is MNHEY and CDR2 is SVGAGI. The CDR3 runs 17 residues. With 5 bases removed from V and 4 bases from J, the gap between germline ends came to 21 bases.

In this sample, this clonotype turned up once. The V call is TRBV6-1, the J call TRBJ1-2, with 8 nucleotides matching TRBD1. The CDR3 contains 15 residues. Germline CDR1 and CDR2: MNHNS and SASEGT. The CDR3 sequence is CSCSPKTGATYGYTF. CDR3 in DNA: TGTTCCTGCAGTCCCAAGACAGGGGCAACCTATGGCTACACCTTC.

This clonotype came up many times. This chain links TRBV29-1 with TRBJ2-3, with D perhaps matching TRBD2 (5 bases). The CDR3 extends over 17 amino acids. V lost 1 base, J lost 2 bases, and 19 bases lay in between. Germline V gene data show CDR1 as SQVTM and CDR2 as ANQGSEA. CDR3 DNA: TGCAGCGTTGAAGGGGAATGGCACCGGGGAACCACAGATACGCAGTATTTT. Translating it yields CSVEGEWHRGTTDTQYF.

In the case of this clonotype: A much larger clone lies one base from this, so it may be a read error. This chain connects TRBV20-1 to TRBJ1-1; no clear D. Germline V gives CDR1 DFQATT, CDR2 SNEGSKA (reference sequence). This CDR3 spans 14 amino acids. The CDR3 spells CSARSGRLDTGAFF. CDR3 DNA: TGCAGTGCTAGATCGGGCAGACTTGACACTGGAGCTTTCTTT.

The CDR3 loop reads CASSTLSENTEAFF. The CDR3 DNA sequence: TGCGCCAGCAGCACCCTCTCGGAAAACACTGAAGCTTTCTTT. This chain links TRBV5-1 with TRBJ1-1; D remains unclear. V lost 4 bases to trimming and J lost 2 bases, with 12 bases between them. From germline, CDR1 is SGHRS and CDR2 YFSETQ. This CDR3 spans 14 amino acids.

The CDR3 DNA reads as TGCAGCGCACAAGGGACAGGGGGCCGAGAGCAGTACTTC. Encoded protein: CSAQGTGGREQYF. V and J are TRBV29-1 and TRBJ2-7, with 12 bases fitting TRBD1. Germline V lookup: CDR1 SQVTM, CDR2 ANQGSEA. The V gene end was trimmed by 7 bases and the J gene end by 7 bases; junction bases not matched to a gene: 8. This CDR3 has 13 amino acids.

The J gene is TRBJ2-1, the V gene TRBV5-1; D is perhaps TRBD1 or TRBD2 (5 bases each). V lost 6 bases and J 0 bases, leaving 13 bases between the germline ends. Looked up from germline, CDR1 is SGHRS and CDR2 is YFSETQ. The CDR3 extends over 15 amino acids. DNA of the CDR3: TGCGCCAGCAACCGGGACCGCGTCTCCTACAATGAGCAGTTCTTC. The encoded protein is CASNRDRVSYNEQFF.

Many counts were recorded for this clonotype. The chain combines TRBV12-3 or TRBV12-4 with TRBJ2-1; TRBD2 is a possible D gene (6 bases). V dropped 10 bases and J dropped 0 bases, with 13 bases sitting between them. The CDR3 contains 14 residues. The CDR3 sequence: CATTGGSSYNEQFF. The CDR3 region has the DNA TGTGCCACTACTGGGGGGAGCTCCTACAATGAGCAGTTCTTC.

There are a few counts of this clonotype. The chain recombines TRBV7-2 with TRBJ1-5; D not resolved. The germline CDR1 and CDR2 sequences are SGHTA and FQGNSA. This CDR3 is built from 15 residues. V was pared by 1 base and J by 0 bases, with 7 bases between. This chain's CDR3 is CASSLGPYSNQPQHF. The DNA of the CDR3 is TGTGCCAGCAGCTTAGGGCCGTATAGCAATCAGCCCCAGCATTTT.

The V gene is TRBV18, the J gene TRBJ2-7, with D possibly called TRBD1 or TRBD2 (5 bases each). Germline CDR1 KGHSH, CDR2 LQKENI. Trimming cost V 3 bases and J 2 bases, with 11 bases left between them. There are 14 residues in the CDR3. The DNA of the CDR3 is TGTGCCAGCTCACCCCGGGACGGACCCTACGAGCAGTACTTC. Protein sequence: CASSPRDGPYEQYF.

This rearrangement joins TRBV5-6 to TRBJ2-7; D gene unclear. CDR3 length equals 13 residues. Germline CDR1 reads SGHDT; CDR2 reads YYEEEE. V was clipped by 3 bases and J by 0 bases, with 7 bases between them. The CDR3 loop reads CASSYYSSYEQYF. The CDR3 nucleotides are TGTGCCAGCAGCTACTACAGCTCCTACGAGCAGTACTTC.

The table lists this clonotype with many counts. The chain links TRBV4-1 to TRBJ2-1; D call uncertain. The germline V gene encodes CDR1 MGHRA and CDR2 YSYEKL. This CDR3 spans 15 amino acids. The V gene lost 0 bases and the J gene lost 3 bases, with 9 bases spanning the gap. CDR3 sequence reads: CASSQDGRDYNEQFF. CDR3 coding DNA: TGCGCCAGCAGCCAAGACGGGCGTGACTACAATGAGCAGTTCTTC.

This clonotype was found a few times. The gene calls are TRBV12-3 or TRBV12-4 and TRBJ1-1; D unclear. This CDR3 has 13 amino acids. With 5 bases removed from V and 3 bases from J, the gap between germline ends came to 10 bases. CDR3 nucleotides: TGTGCCAGCAGTAATGCGAGGGACACTGAAGCTTTCTTT. Translation gives CASSNARDTEAFF.

This clonotype was detected only a few times. J is TRBJ1-1 and V is TRBV6-6, with D maybe TRBD1 (5 bases). The CDR3 runs to 17 residues. In germline, CDR1 is MNHNY, CDR2 SVGAGI (reference sequence). Deletions cut 2 bases from V and 1 base from J, with 17 bases between. CDR3 in DNA: TGTGCCAGCAGTTACCCAGCAGGGCGCGCCCAGAACACTGAAGCTTTCTTT. Translated: CASSYPAGRAQNTEAFF.

The V gene is TRBV7-2, the J gene TRBJ2-3, with 7 bases that match TRBD2. Losses at the gene ends were 4 bases for V and 0 bases for J; bases not matched to a gene: 4. CDR1 and CDR2 from the germline V gene are SGHTA and FQGNSA. This CDR3 has 15 residues. The CDR3 DNA reads as TGTGCCAGCAGCTACGGACTAGGAAGCACAGATACGCAGTATTTT. Its translation: CASSYGLGSTDTQYF.

This clonotype was recorded a few times. The genes are TRBV27 and TRBJ2-2, with D perhaps matching TRBD1 (6 bases). The V gene lost 3 bases and the J gene lost 7 bases, with 15 bases spanning the gap. This CDR3 has 15 amino acids. CDR1 and CDR2 from the germline V gene are MNHEY and SMNVEV (reference sequence). The DNA for the CDR3 is TGTGCCAGCAGTTTTGACAGGTTGGGGATCGGGGAGCTGTTTTTT. As protein: CASSFDRLGIGELFF.

Concerning this clonotype: A read error is possible here, since a much larger clone lies one base away. The chain recombines TRBV20-1 with TRBJ1-2, with 8 bases that match TRBD1. The CDR3 is made up of 12 amino acids. V dropped 4 bases and J dropped 6; count of bases not matched to a gene: 4. Germline lookup yields CDR1 DFQATT and CDR2 SNEGSKA (reference sequence). CDR3 DNA sequence: TGCAGTGCTAAACCAGGGGGCCATGGCTACACCTTC. Translating it yields CSAKPGGHGYTF.

This rearrangement joins TRBV7-2 to TRBJ1-2; no reliable D call. This CDR3 contains 14 residues. The V gene lost 3 bases and the J gene lost 0 bases, with 8 bases spanning the gap. Germline values: CDR1 SGHTA, CDR2 FQGNSA. The CDR3 sequence is CASSFANSNYGYTF. Here the CDR3 DNA reads TGTGCCAGCAGCTTCGCTAACTCTAACTATGGCTACACCTTC. The entire variable domain, with the rest obtained from reference TRBV7-2 and TRBJ1-2, is as follows: GAGVSQSPSNKVTEKGKDVELRCDPISGHTALYWYRQSLGQGLEFLIYFQGNSAPDKSGLPSDRFSAERTGGSVSTLTIQRTQQEDSAVYLCASSFANSNYGYTFGSGTRLTVV.